This TCR beta chain was recovered during a study of cytomegalovirus exposure and HLA in healthy donors. About this clone itself: Its antigen is undetermined.

PCR amplification relied on 60 Vbeta primers (plus 13 Jbeta primers). Sequencing used immunoSEQ multiplex PCR; TCRdb keeps in-frame clones, though not all of them. The sample contains about 230,000 clones, roughly 89% of which appear only once. Study observations and caveats: Earlier analysis yielded a pattern in which most TCR beta V segments were productive about 90% or about 30% of the time. Fewer N-insertions (relative to the roughly 700-donor mean) were reportedly seen in an Asian-associated ancestry cluster in a later analysis.

The germline gives CDR1 KGHSH, CDR2 LQKENI. After removal of 4 bases from V and 11 bases from J, the junction contained 4 bases not matched to a gene. This CDR3 has 12 residues. This rearrangement joins TRBV18 to TRBJ2-3, with 9 bases identical to TRBD1. The sequence was obtained from a woman aged 18-29 years in good health and CMV-seronegative. Material: PBMCs. The CDR3 loop reads CASSLRQGEQYF. CDR3 DNA: TGTGCCAGCTCACTACGACAGGGGGAGCAGTATTTT.